Following are 9 T cell receptor beta chains from one sample sequenced in a study of Graves' ophthalmopathy and Graves' hyperthyroidism. RNA transcripts yielded amplified TCR beta CDR3 regions. The first-round RT-PCR employed HTBI primers together with the Qiagen OneStep RT-PCR kit. A multiplex PCR was then performed as the second round. MiXCR, applied by TCRdb to the multiplex PCR reads, yields one record per CDR3 protein. The sample yields over 45,000 distinct CDR3 sequences, 50% seen once. The specimen was peripheral blood. The receptor source for this set is an adult man with Graves' ophthalmopathy.

The rearrangement links TRBV7-2 to TRBJ1-6; D gene uncertain. This CDR3 region has 18 residues. V was cut by 5 bases and J by 6 bases, with 23 bases left in between. From germline, CDR1 is SGHTA and CDR2 FQGNSA. The CDR3 is CASSPRRGPAGVNSPLHF. CDR3 DNA: TGTGCCAGCAGCCCTAGGCGGGGTCCAGCAGGCGTTAATTCACCCCTCCACTTT.

Details on this clonotype: One end of the junction varies from germline; a read error may be responsible. The chain has TRBV7-2 and TRBJ2-3; D might be TRBD2 (6 bases). Germline V CDR1 and CDR2: SGHTA, FQGNSA. This CDR3 has 15 residues. The CDR3 loop is CACSGLGLYTDTRYF. As DNA, the CDR3 is TGTGCCTGCAGCGGGCTAGGTCTATACACAGATACGCGGTATTTT.

This clonotype has ten or more counts. A much more abundant neighbour one base away suggests this may be a read error. This chain connects TRBV5-6 to TRBJ2-7; TRBD1 matches at 7 bases. The ends lost 0 bases at V and 3 bases at J; junction bases unmatched: 6. The CDR3 sequence is 15 residues long. Germline V gene data show CDR1 as SGHDT and CDR2 as YYEEEE. CDR3 nucleotides: TGTGCCAGCAGCTTGGTTCAGGGGGATGACTACGAGCAGTACTTC. Protein sequence: CASSLVQGDDYEQYF.

Ten or more counts support this clonotype. V is TRBV28 and J is TRBJ2-7, with D uncertain. Germline V gene lookup returns CDR1 MDHEN and CDR2 SYDVKM. This CDR3 region has 14 residues. V lost 5 bases, J lost 7 bases, and 18 bases lay in between. The CDR3 loop reads CASSLAFTAAEQYF. CDR3 DNA: TGTGCCAGCAGTCTCGCCTTCACGGCGGCAGAGCAGTACTTC.

This clonotype has ten or more counts. The chain links TRBV6-1 to TRBJ1-4; 8 bases map to TRBD1. V lost 1 base and J lost 8; bases outside the gene matches: 9. CDR3 length equals 16 residues. Germline assignment: CDR1 MNHNS and CDR2 SASEGT. The CDR3 sequence is CASSEGAGGGGEKLFF. Written as DNA, the CDR3 is TGTGCCAGCAGTGAAGGAGCAGGGGGCGGTGGGGAAAAACTGTTTTTT.

By sample share, this clonotype is medium-sized (0.01 to 0.1%). An end of the junction does not agree with germline; a read error may underlie this. J is TRBJ2-7 and V is TRBV7-7; 10 bases align to TRBD2. Germline values: CDR1 SSHAT, CDR2 FNYEAQ (reference sequence). This CDR3 is built from 15 residues. The chain's CDR3 is CASSFTGLAEYEQYF. The CDR3 bases are TGTGCTAGCAGCTTTACTGGACTAGCGGAGTACGAGCAGTACTTC.

J is TRBJ1-5 and V is TRBV20-1, with D hard to call. Trimming left V 0 bases short and J 6 bases short, with 12 bases between. Germline CDR1 DFQATT, CDR2 SNEGSKA (reference sequence). The CDR3 runs 14 residues. The CDR3 coding sequence is TGCAGTGCTAGAGACGGCTACAGTGCTCAGCCCCAGCATTTT. As protein: CSARDGYSAQPQHF.

Ten or more counts support this clonotype. The gene calls are TRBV6-5 and TRBJ2-7, with 9 bases aligning to TRBD1. From germline, CDR1 is MNHEY and CDR2 SVGAGI. J gave up 4 bases and V 6 bases, and 13 bases lay outside the gene matches. This CDR3 spans 16 amino acids. CDR3 residues: CASRNTRDREPYEQYF. The CDR3 nucleotides read TGTGCCAGCAGAAACACCCGGGACAGGGAACCTTACGAGCAGTACTTC.

This clonotype was recorded at least ten times. This clone may be a read error of a much larger clone one base away. The chain carries TRBV19 and TRBJ2-7; 10 positions agree with TRBD1. Germline-derived CDR1 and CDR2 are LNHDA and SQIVND (reference sequence). The CDR3 is made up of 12 amino acids. CDR3 DNA sequence: TGTGCCAGTAGCGGACAGGGGGACGAGCAGCACTTC. This codes for CASSGQGDEQHF.